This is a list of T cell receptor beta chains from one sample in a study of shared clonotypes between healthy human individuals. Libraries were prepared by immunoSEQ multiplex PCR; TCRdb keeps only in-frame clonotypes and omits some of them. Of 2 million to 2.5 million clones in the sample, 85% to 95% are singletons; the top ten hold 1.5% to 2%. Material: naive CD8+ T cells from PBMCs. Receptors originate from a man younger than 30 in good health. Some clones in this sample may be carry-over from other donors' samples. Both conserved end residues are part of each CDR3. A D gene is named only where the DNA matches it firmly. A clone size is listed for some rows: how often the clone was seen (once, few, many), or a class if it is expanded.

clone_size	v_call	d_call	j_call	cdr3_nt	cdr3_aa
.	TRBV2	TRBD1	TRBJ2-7	TGTGCCAGCAGTACCGGGACAGGGGGTGGGTACGAGCAGTACTTC	CASSTGTGGGYEQYF
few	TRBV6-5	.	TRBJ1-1	TGTGCCAGCACCGGGGGAAGGTCCATAAACACTGAAGCTTTCTTT	CASTGGRSINTEAFF
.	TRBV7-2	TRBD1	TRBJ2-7	TGTGCCAGCAGCTTATCAGGGGGCTATTCCTACGAGCAGTACTTC	CASSLSGGYSYEQYF
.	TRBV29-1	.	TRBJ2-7	TGCAGCGTTAGAGGGGCTGAATACGAGCAGTACTTC	CSVRGAEYEQYF
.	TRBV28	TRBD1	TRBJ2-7	TGTGCCAGCAGTTCATGGACAGGGGGAATTAGAGGCTACGAGCAGTACTTC	CASSSWTGGIRGYEQYF
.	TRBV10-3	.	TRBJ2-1	TGTGCCATCAGTGAGTCGGCCGCGGCTACCAAGTACAATGAGCAGTTCTTC	CAISESAAATKYNEQFF
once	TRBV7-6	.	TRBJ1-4	TGTGCCAGCACTGCGGGGTGGGAAAAACTGTTTTTT	CASTAGWEKLFF
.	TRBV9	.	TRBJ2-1	TGTGCCAGCAGCGTAGCGGGGGCGGCCTTCAATGAGCAGTTCTTC	CASSVAGAAFNEQFF
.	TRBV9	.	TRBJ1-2	TGTGCCAGCAGCGTAGCTACGGGGACCCTAGGGTACACCTTC	CASSVATGTLGYTF
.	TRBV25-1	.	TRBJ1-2	TGTGCCAGCAGTGCTGGGGCCGGCTACACCTTC	CASSAGAGYTF
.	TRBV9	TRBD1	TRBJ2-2	TGTGCCAGCAGCGGTGGGACAGGGGGCCGGACCGGGGAGCTGTTTTTT	CASSGGTGGRTGELFF
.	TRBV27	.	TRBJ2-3	TGTGCCAGCAGTCCGGGCACGGCGGTCACAGATACGCAGTATTTT	CASSPGTAVTDTQYF
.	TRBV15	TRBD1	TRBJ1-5	TGTGCCACCAGCAGAGATAAGGGGGCCGGGCAGCCCCAGCATTTT	CATSRDKGAGQPQHF
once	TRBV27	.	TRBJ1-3	TGTGCCAGCAGTCTTAGACAGGCATCTGGAAACACCATATATTTT	CASSLRQASGNTIYF
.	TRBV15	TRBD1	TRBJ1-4	TGTGCCACCAGCAGAGAAAAGGGGGCTATTAATGAAAAACTGTTTTTT	CATSREKGAINEKLFF
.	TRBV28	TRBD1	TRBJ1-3	TGTGCCAGCAGTAGCAGGGGGACCTACCTCTCTGGAAACACCATATATTTT	CASSSRGTYLSGNTIYF
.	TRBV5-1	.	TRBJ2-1	TGCGCCAGCAGCTTGGGTATGTGGGAAACCTACAATGAGCAGTTCTTC	CASSLGMWETYNEQFF
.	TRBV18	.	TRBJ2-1	TGTGCCAGCTCACCCCCTCTAAAAAGCTCCTACAATGAGCAGTTCTTC	CASSPPLKSSYNEQFF
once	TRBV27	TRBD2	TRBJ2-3	TGTGCCAGCAGTTTATTGACTAGCGGGGCGACAGATACGCAGTATTTT	CASSLLTSGATDTQYF
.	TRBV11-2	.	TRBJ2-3	TGTGCCAGCAGCTTATGGGCCAGGGTTTCAGATACGCAGTATTTT	CASSLWARVSDTQYF
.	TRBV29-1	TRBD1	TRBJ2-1	TGCAGCGCCCCCCTTAAGGGGACAGGGAGTAATGAGCAGTTCTTC	CSAPLKGTGSNEQFF
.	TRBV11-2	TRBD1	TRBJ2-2	TGTGCCAGCAGCTTGCGGACAGGGGAAGGGGAGCTGTTTTTT	CASSLRTGEGELFF
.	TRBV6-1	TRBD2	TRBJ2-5	TGTGCCAGCAGAGAGGGACTAAATAGGGGAGAGACCCAGTACTTC	CASREGLNRGETQYF
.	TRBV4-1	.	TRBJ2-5	TGCGCCAGCAGTCGCGTAGGGATCCAAGAGACCCAGTACTTC	CASSRVGIQETQYF
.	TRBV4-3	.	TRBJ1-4	TGCGCCAGCAGCCAAGGCCGAGGTCGGGGCGAAAAACTGTTTTTT	CASSQGRGRGEKLFF
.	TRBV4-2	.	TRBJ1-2	TGTGCCAGCAGCCAAGAACCAGGGAACTATGGCTACACCTTC	CASSQEPGNYGYTF
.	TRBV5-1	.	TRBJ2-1	TGCGCCAGCAGCTCATATTACGGGGACCTAAACAATGAGCAGTTCTTC	CASSSYYGDLNNEQFF
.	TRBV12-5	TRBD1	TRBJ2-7	TGTGCTAGTGGTTTGGCCCCTCCGACAGGGAAAGGCACCTACGAGCAGTACTTC	CASGLAPPTGKGTYEQYF
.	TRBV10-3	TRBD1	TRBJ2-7	TGTGCCATCAGTGAGGCCGGGACAGGGTCCTACGAGCAGTACTTC	CAISEAGTGSYEQYF
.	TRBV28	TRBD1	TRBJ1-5	TGTGCCAGCAGCCTGCAGGGGGCGATTCAGCCCCAGCATTTT	CASSLQGAIQPQHF
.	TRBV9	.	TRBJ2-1	TGTGCCAGCAGCGCACTCCGGGGGGAGCAGTTCTTC	CASSALRGEQFF
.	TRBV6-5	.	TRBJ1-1	TGTGCCAGCACTTTAGGGTGGAACACTGAAGCTTTCTTT	CASTLGWNTEAFF
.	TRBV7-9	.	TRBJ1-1	TGTGCCAGCAGCTCTGGCGTGGGAATTGAAGCTTTCTTT	CASSSGVGIEAFF
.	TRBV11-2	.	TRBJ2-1	TGTGCCAGCACCCGAGGGGGGGTGGCGTACAATGAGCAGTTCTTC	CASTRGGVAYNEQFF
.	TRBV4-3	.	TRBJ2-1	TGCGCCAGCAGTCAAGCTTCGTCCTATGAGCAGTTCTTC	CASSQASSYEQFF
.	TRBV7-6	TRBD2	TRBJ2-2	TGTGCCAGCTCCTTGGGGGTGGCGGGAGTACAACTAACCGGGGAGCTGTTTTTT	CASSLGVAGVQLTGELFF
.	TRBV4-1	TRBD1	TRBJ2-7	TGCGCCAGCAGCCAAGTTACAGGGGACTACGAGCAGTACTTC	CASSQVTGDYEQYF
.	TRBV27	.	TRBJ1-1	TGTGCCAGCCGTGGCGGGGGGGGCACTGAAGCTTTCTTT	CASRGGGGTEAFF
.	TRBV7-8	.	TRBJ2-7	TGTGCCAGCAGCTTGGGAACCTACGAGCAGTACTTC	CASSLGTYEQYF
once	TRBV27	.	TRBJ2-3	TGTGCCAGCAGTCCTAGGGGTCCAGATACGCAGTATTTT	CASSPRGPDTQYF
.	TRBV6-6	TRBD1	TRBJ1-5	TGTGCCAGCAGTTACTTACAGGGGGCCAATCAGCCCCAGCATTTT	CASSYLQGANQPQHF
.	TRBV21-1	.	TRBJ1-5	TGTGCCAGCAGCAGTTGGGGGCATCAGCCCCAGCATTTT	CASSSWGHQPQHF
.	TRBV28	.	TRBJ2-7	TGTGCCAGCAGTAGTTTTTACGAGCAGTACTTC	CASSSFYEQYF
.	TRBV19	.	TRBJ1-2	TGTGCCAGTAGTAAGACAGGAGTCAACTATGGCTACACCTTC	CASSKTGVNYGYTF